The subject of this entry is one T cell receptor (beta chain). Its specificity is unknown. V lost 5 bases, J lost 4 bases, and 7 bases stayed unmatched. The CDR3 contains 15 residues. Germline CDR1 is LNHDA and CDR2 is SQIVND (reference sequence). The sample comes from a study of CD8 T cells in Susac syndrome. It was with random hexamers that roughly 0.45 to 1 ug RNA was reverse transcribed. Multiplex PCR with immunoSEQ amplified the TCR beta CDR3 across 54 Vbeta and 13 Jbeta. MiXCR, run by TCRdb on the immunoSEQ multiplex PCR reads, gives a single entry per CDR3 protein. Here the sample spans under 95,000 distinct CDR3 sequences, approximately 95% being singletons. Study outcomes and limitations: Among people with Susac, CD8+ clonal expansion was greatest in TEMRA cells and active patients.

The sequenced material came from CD8+ T cells from PBMCs. The clonotype comes from a human donor with Susac syndrome. This chain links TRBV19 with TRBJ2-1; TRBD2 matches 8 bases. CDR3 loop: CASSVTSGGYNEQFF. The CDR3 coding sequence is TGTGCCAGTAGTGTAACTAGCGGAGGATACAATGAGCAGTTCTTC.